What follows are 20 T cell receptor beta chains derived from one specimen sequenced in a study of T cell responses to AZD1222 COVID-19 vaccine. TCRdb keeps only in-frame clones here, not all; method: immunoSEQ multiplex PCR. In the table there are 130,000 to 150,000 clones, over 80% of which are singletons. This specimen was peripheral blood, taken on day 0 of MenACWY control vaccination. These receptors all come from an adult in good health.

The chain joins TRBV3-1 (or the pseudogene TRBV3-2) to TRBJ2-1, with D possibly matching TRBD2 (5 bases). Per germline, CDR1 LGHDT and CDR2 YNNKEL (reference sequence). The CDR3 length is 13 residues. V was clipped by 5 bases and J by 6 bases, with 11 bases between them. The CDR3 reads CASSAGSRNEQFF. The CDR3 nucleotides are TGTGCCAGCAGCGCTGGGAGCCGCAATGAGCAGTTCTTC.

This clone showed up just once. The genes are TRBV5-1 and TRBJ1-3, with D unresolved. Trimming took 0 bases from V and 4 from J, leaving 8 bases between them. The CDR3 loop spans 14 amino acids. The germline gives CDR1 SGHRS, CDR2 YFSETQ. CDR3: CASSLEATGNTIYF. As DNA, the CDR3 is TGCGCCAGCAGCTTGGAGGCAACGGGAAACACCATATATTTT.

This CDR3 reads CASSLGVAGGKTYEQYF. The CDR3 DNA reads as TGCGCCAGCAGCTTGGGGGTAGCGGGAGGGAAAACCTACGAGCAGTACTTC. V and J are TRBV5-1 and TRBJ2-7; TRBD2 agrees at 11 bases. The trim removed 0 bases at V and 2 bases at J, leaving 7 bases unmatched. This CDR3 has 17 amino acids. Germline assignment: CDR1 SGHRS and CDR2 YFSETQ. Full variable domain (remainder filled in from reference TRBV5-1 and TRBJ2-7): KAGVTQTPRYLIKTRGQQVTLSCSPISGHRSVSWYQQTPGQGLQFLFEYFSETQRNKGNFPGRFSGRQFSNSRSEMNVSTLELGDSALYLCASSLGVAGGKTYEQYFGPGTRLTVT.

This rearrangement joins TRBV27 to TRBJ1-2; 9 bases are a match to TRBD1. The CDR3 loop spans 14 amino acids. V lost 2 bases to trimming and J lost 4 bases; unmatched junction nucleotides: 2. Germline CDR1 and CDR2: MNHEY and SMNVEV (reference sequence). The CDR3 region has the DNA TGTGCCAGCAGTTTAGGGACAGGGAGCTATGGCTACACCTTC. Amino acid sequence: CASSLGTGSYGYTF.

J is TRBJ1-1 and V is TRBV12-3 or TRBV12-4, with a weak D call TRBD1 (6 bases). This CDR3 spans 11 amino acids. V lost 4 bases, J lost 10 bases, and 10 bases lay in between. The CDR3 DNA reads TGTGCCAGCAGTTGGGGGGCCTCAGCTTTCTTT. As protein: CASSWGASAFF.

This clone was picked up a small number of times. The chain uses TRBV7-6 and TRBJ2-7; TRBD1 might be the D (5 bases). V lost 5 bases and J lost 2, with 22 bases in between. Germline values: CDR1 SGHVS, CDR2 FNYEAQ. The CDR3 consists of 17 residues. The CDR3 is CASSPPWASDKPYEQYF. In DNA form, the CDR3 reads TGTGCCAGCAGCCCTCCCTGGGCTTCGGACAAACCCTACGAGCAGTACTTC.

The rearrangement joins TRBV3-1 (or the pseudogene TRBV3-2) to TRBJ1-5; 9 bases agree with TRBD1. Losses at the gene ends were 1 base for V and 7 bases for J; bases not matched to a gene: 5. The length of the CDR3 is 15 residues. Germline V gives CDR1 LGHDT, CDR2 YNNKEL (reference sequence). CDR3 sequence reads: CASSQGDRVDQPQHF. The CDR3 bases are TGTGCCAGCAGCCAAGGGGACAGGGTCGACCAGCCCCAGCATTTT.

The V call is TRBV7-9, the J call TRBJ2-1; D remains ambiguous. The V gene's germline CDR1 is SEHNR and CDR2 FQNEAQ (reference sequence). The germline V and J ends were trimmed by 2 bases and 6 bases, with 5 bases remaining between them. This CDR3 is 12 amino acids long. This CDR3 is CASSLLVNEQFF. Written as DNA, the CDR3 is TGTGCCAGCAGCTTATTGGTCAATGAGCAGTTCTTC.

The chain links TRBV7-9 to TRBJ1-2; the D is unclear. The CDR3 is 12 residues long. Germline assignment: CDR1 SEHNR and CDR2 FQNEAQ (reference sequence). V shed 5 bases and J shed 4 bases, with 8 bases lying between them. This chain's CDR3 is CASSPRTYGYTF. Here the CDR3 DNA reads TGTGCCAGCAGCCCCCGGACCTATGGCTACACCTTC.

This clone has a handful of counts. J is TRBJ1-1 and V is TRBV7-2; a weak D match, TRBD1 (6 bases). The CDR3 extends over 18 amino acids. Between the trimmed V and J ends, which lost 3 bases and 5 bases, there was a span of 25 bases. The V gene's germline CDR1 is SGHTA and CDR2 FQGNSA. CDR3 DNA sequence: TGTGCCAGCAGCTTCGGAGGGGGTGCCGGCAGCCTTGCGACTGAAGCTTTCTTT. Protein product: CASSFGGGAGSLATEAFF.

The V and J genes are TRBV11-2 and TRBJ2-7; D may correspond to TRBD1 or TRBD2 (6 bases each). Germline loops: CDR1 SGHAT, CDR2 FQNNGV. CDR3 size: 13 residues. V lost 7 bases and J 5 bases, leaving 15 bases between the germline ends. The DNA of the CDR3 is TGTGCCAGCAAAGTCCCCGGGGGCAACGAGCAGTACTTC. Protein product: CASKVPGGNEQYF.

CDR3 sequence reads: CASSLAAEIYEQYF. CDR3 coding DNA: TGCGCCAGCAGCTTGGCGGCAGAAATCTACGAGCAGTACTTC. The chain joins TRBV5-1 to TRBJ2-7, with unresolved D. The CDR3 totals 14 residues. Trimming pared 0 bases from V and 3 bases from J, leaving 10 bases between. The germline gives CDR1 SGHRS, CDR2 YFSETQ.

V usage is TRBV11-2 and J usage is TRBJ2-3; 7 nucleotides line up with TRBD2. The germline V gene encodes CDR1 SGHAT and CDR2 FQNNGV. J lost 2 bases, V lost 6 bases, and 14 bases had no gene match. The CDR3 consists of 17 residues. The CDR3 reads CASSPPYSERDTDTQYF. For the CDR3, the DNA is TGTGCCAGCAGTCCACCCTACAGCGAGCGGGACACAGATACGCAGTATTTT.

The J gene is TRBJ2-3, the V gene TRBV5-1; D call uncertain. The CDR3 runs to 15 residues. With 1 base removed from V and 2 bases from J, the gap between germline ends came to 11 bases. The V gene's germline CDR1 is SGHRS and CDR2 YFSETQ. The CDR3 spells CASSLRARDTDTQYF. The CDR3 DNA follows: TGCGCCAGCAGCTTGAGGGCCAGAGACACAGATACGCAGTATTTT.

V and J are TRBV7-7 and TRBJ2-2; TRBD1 is a possible D gene (5 bases). In germline, CDR1 is SSHAT, CDR2 FNYEAQ (reference sequence). V shed 4 bases and J shed 7 bases, with 19 bases lying between them. The CDR3 sequence is 16 residues long. The CDR3 spells CASSSRGAQNIGELFF. The CDR3 DNA reads as TGTGCCAGCAGCTCCCGTGGGGCGCAAAATATCGGGGAGCTGTTTTTT.

The J gene is TRBJ1-4, the V gene TRBV5-1, with TRBD1 as a possible D gene (5 bases). The CDR3 sequence is 15 residues long. V shed 0 bases and J shed 4 bases, with 10 bases lying between them. Germline V gene data show CDR1 as SGHRS and CDR2 as YFSETQ. This CDR3 reads CASSLVAGNNEKLFF. CDR3 in DNA: TGCGCCAGCAGCTTGGTGGCAGGGAATAATGAAAAACTGTTTTTT.

This chain links TRBV28 with TRBJ2-1, with TRBD2 matching 14 bases. CDR3 size: 13 residues. V was clipped by 7 bases and J by 10 bases; unmatched bases: 3. The germline CDR1 and CDR2 sequences are MDHEN and SYDVKM. The DNA for the CDR3 is TGTGCCAGCATCCGACTAGCGGGAGGGGAGCAGTTCTTC. It yields the protein CASIRLAGGEQFF.

The chain uses TRBV30 and TRBJ1-4; D is unclear. The CDR3 covers 15 residues. V lost 0 bases, J lost 0 bases, and 8 bases lay in between. Germline V gives CDR1 GTSNPN, CDR2 SVGIG (reference sequence). CDR3 in amino acids: CAWSVPAATNEKLFF. For the CDR3, the DNA is TGTGCCTGGAGTGTACCAGCTGCAACTAATGAAAAACTGTTTTTT.

The V gene is TRBV12-5, the J gene TRBJ2-1, with D perhaps TRBD1 or TRBD2 (7 bases each). This CDR3 is 16 amino acids long. Trimming removed 0 bases from V and 9 bases from J, with 18 bases in between. Germline V gene lookup returns CDR1 LGHNT and CDR2 FRNRAP. CDR3 region: CASGLVGQRDRAEQFF. In nucleotides, the CDR3 is TGTGCTAGTGGTTTGGTAGGACAGCGGGACAGAGCTGAGCAGTTCTTC.

The V and J genes are TRBV9 and TRBJ2-7; TRBD1 is a possible D gene (5 bases). Germline V gene data show CDR1 as SGDLS and CDR2 as YYNGEE. V was shortened by 2 bases and J by 0 bases, with 9 bases between the two germline ends. The CDR3 has 14 amino acids. CDR3 sequence (DNA): TGTGCCAGCAGCGTCCTAGACAGCTCCTACGAGCAGTACTTC. It yields the protein CASSVLDSSYEQYF.